Sequencing of this T cell receptor (beta chain) was carried out in a study of shared clonotypes between healthy human individuals (dated by TCRdb to about 2020). Looking at the study overall: The cohort comprised a couple of women and a few men aged 18 to 49 years. To estimate repertoire size and how much clonotypes are shared between individuals, the study performed deep sequencing of blood TCR repertoires from a handful of healthy adults. Different laboratories and diverse techniques were used to prepare libraries and sequence TCR repertoires, to increase sequencing depth and limit assay-specific biases. Per donor, leukapheresis produced somewhere between about 0.9 and 9 billion PBMCs.

TCR CDR3 regions were amplified from genomic DNA by multiplex PCR using the deep immunoSEQ assay. Genomic DNA extracted from each cell subset was distributed evenly over all wells of several immunoSEQ 96-well plates, and each plate served as one replicate. For unsorted PBMC, approximately 290 ng genomic DNA, equal to roughly 32,000 T cell genomes, was loaded into each replicate PCR. Ten immunoSEQ deep assay plates were used to sequence unsorted PBMC genomic DNA. The purified libraries were quantified using a Qubit 3.0 fluorometer, sized with a Bioanalyzer 2100, and then quantified again using the KAPA Library Quantification kit. Every immunoSEQ 96-well plate was sequenced on a separate single-read 150-cycle Illumina NextSeq 550 flow cell. Concerning the study's data processing: Because the immunoSEQ output included only junctional sequences and no quality scores, the filtering could not be the same as the filtering used for full-length reads. To assign V/J genes and CDR3, sequences were annotated using PyIR, a Python wrapper for IgBLAST v1.9, with IMGT germline references. Reads with weak V/J assignments (E-value above 1e-6), missing CDR3, stop codons, out-of-frame junctions, or ambiguous translated residues were removed. V3J clonotypes were defined as sequences sharing the same inferred V gene, J gene, and CDR3 amino acid sequence. The percentage overlap between two repertoires was calculated by dividing the number of shared unique clonotypes by the size of the smaller repertoire. Three approaches were used to assess repertoire richness: RTK rarefaction, the Chao1 estimator, and Recon v2.1 estimates of unobserved clonotypes. Here the immuneACCESS table is served through TCRdb, limited to in-frame sequences with V and J called. Missing clones are a known gap in these copies; in checked studies unresolved V genes cover under half, and the rest lacks a known reason. That table furnishes V, J and clone size, whereas the DNA furnished D and trimming. The sample table contains over 400,000 clones; only one count was recorded for around four fifths of them. The ten biggest clones cover 12% of the sample.

General study outcomes and caveats: The genetic and exposure-history diversity represented was limited by the small number of donors. Pairwise subsampling led to the expectation that sequencing depth would affect the degree of clonotype sharing among donors. Only blood was sampled, and tissue TCR repertoires likely differ from those in blood.

Comments on this clone: Its antigen target is currently unknown. Base qualities are missing; no much larger clone stands one base away.

For this chain, trimming is 6 bases at the V end and 3 bases at the J end, and the number of junction bases without a gene match is 6. According to the germline V gene, CDR1 reads SQVTM and CDR2 reads ANQGSEA. The cysteine opens and the phenylalanine closes a CDR3 of 13 amino acids. This entry keeps only the CDR3 DNA: 39 bases, framed from base 1. The donors were healthy, HIV-negative adults with no recently reported acute infections or vaccinations. Only Caucasian adults living in Nashville, Tennessee, USA were represented among the donors. For unsorted samples, roughly 86 million PBMCs were counted and genomic DNA was extracted with the QIAamp DNA Blood Mini kit. Blood was collected by leukapheresis, and PBMCs were isolated by Ficoll-Histopaque density gradient centrifugation and then cryopreserved in liquid nitrogen vapor phase.

The V and J segments used are TRBV29-1 and TRBJ1-1, with 8 central nucleotides matching TRBD1. The sample taken for sequencing was PBMCs. The TCR was taken from a woman between 40 and 55 years old in good health. Some clones in this sample may be carry-over from other donors' samples. The DNA sequence reads TGCAGCGTGAGGGGACAGGACGACACTGAAGCTTTCTTT. Protein translation: CSVRGQDDTEAFF. When the CDR3 is completed using the reference TRBV29-1 and TRBJ1-1 genes on either side, the full variable domain is SAVISQKPSRDICQRGTSLTIQCQVDSQVTMMFWYRQQPGQSLTLIATANQGSEATYESGFVIDKFPISRPNLTFSTLTVSNMSPEDSSIYLCSVRGQDDTEAFFGQGTRLTVV.